A selection of T cell receptor beta chains follows, all from one sample in a study of shared clonotypes between healthy human individuals. TCRdb's table, derived via immunoSEQ multiplex PCR, lists solely in-frame clones and lacks some. The table records around 700,000 clones, 74% of them present only once. The source material was memory CD4+ T cells sorted from blood. These receptors were obtained from a woman aged 30 to 39 in good health. The CDR3 runs from the conserved cysteine through the conserved F or W. The order of the fields is D gene, clone size, V gene, J gene, CDR3 protein, CDR3 DNA. A D gene is named only where the DNA matches it firmly. A row's size may be missing; if present it is once, few, many or a size class.

D gene: NA; clone size: NA; V gene: TRBV19; J gene: TRBJ2-1; CDR3 protein: CASSIGGTAYNEQFF; CDR3 DNA: TGTGCCAGTAGTATAGGCGGGACAGCCTACAATGAGCAGTTCTTC
D gene: TRBD1; clone size: NA; V gene: TRBV11-3; J gene: TRBJ2-3; CDR3 protein: CASSLGQGTDTQYF; CDR3 DNA: TGTGCCAGCAGCTTGGGACAGGGCACAGATACGCAGTATTTT
D gene: NA; clone size: NA; V gene: TRBV29-1; J gene: TRBJ2-1; CDR3 protein: CSVGMPEESNEQFF; CDR3 DNA: TGCAGCGTTGGGATGCCGGAGGAGAGCAATGAGCAGTTCTTC
D gene: NA; clone size: NA; V gene: TRBV27; J gene: TRBJ2-2; CDR3 protein: CASSHPGQNTGELFF; CDR3 DNA: TGTGCCAGCAGTCACCCGGGACAAAACACCGGGGAGCTGTTTTTT
D gene: TRBD2; clone size: many; V gene: TRBV29-1; J gene: TRBJ2-1; CDR3 protein: CSAIAGGPTTLGNEQFF; CDR3 DNA: TGCAGCGCCATAGCGGGAGGTCCCACTACTCTCGGGAATGAGCAGTTCTTC
D gene: TRBD2; clone size: NA; V gene: TRBV11-2; J gene: TRBJ2-2; CDR3 protein: CASSQLAGEGNTGELFF; CDR3 DNA: TGTGCCAGCAGCCAACTAGCGGGAGAGGGGAACACCGGGGAGCTGTTTTTT
D gene: NA; clone size: once; V gene: TRBV19; J gene: TRBJ2-6; CDR3 protein: CASRMAAGANVLTF; CDR3 DNA: TGTGCCAGTAGGATGGCCGCTGGGGCCAACGTCCTGACTTTC
D gene: NA; clone size: few; V gene: TRBV27; J gene: TRBJ1-2; CDR3 protein: CASSSPPGGYTF; CDR3 DNA: TGTGCCAGCAGTTCCCCCCCCGGGGGCTACACCTTC
D gene: NA; clone size: NA; V gene: TRBV15; J gene: TRBJ2-2; CDR3 protein: CATSRDRVPGELFF; CDR3 DNA: TGTGCCACCAGCAGAGATCGAGTCCCCGGGGAGCTGTTTTTT
D gene: NA; clone size: NA; V gene: TRBV5-1; J gene: TRBJ2-2; CDR3 protein: CASSLSVSGTGELFF; CDR3 DNA: TGCGCCAGCAGCTTAAGCGTGTCGGGCACCGGGGAGCTGTTTTTT
D gene: TRBD2; clone size: NA; V gene: TRBV19; J gene: TRBJ2-5; CDR3 protein: CASGLAGGRYF; CDR3 DNA: TGTGCCAGTGGACTAGCGGGAGGGCGGTACTTC
D gene: NA; clone size: NA; V gene: TRBV10-2; J gene: TRBJ1-5; CDR3 protein: CASSWTADNNQPQHF; CDR3 DNA: TGCGCCAGCAGCTGGACAGCCGATAACAATCAGCCCCAGCATTTT
D gene: TRBD1; clone size: NA; V gene: TRBV5-4; J gene: TRBJ2-2; CDR3 protein: CASSSGTGVTTGELFF; CDR3 DNA: TGTGCCAGCAGCTCGGGGACAGGGGTGACCACCGGGGAGCTGTTTTTT
D gene: NA; clone size: NA; V gene: TRBV7-8; J gene: TRBJ1-2; CDR3 protein: CASSLVPHEGYTF; CDR3 DNA: TGTGCCAGCAGCTTAGTCCCCCATGAGGGCTACACCTTC
D gene: NA; clone size: few; V gene: TRBV28; J gene: TRBJ2-7; CDR3 protein: CASTTQEYEQYF; CDR3 DNA: TGTGCCAGCACCACTCAAGAATACGAGCAGTACTTC
D gene: NA; clone size: NA; V gene: TRBV4-2; J gene: TRBJ1-5; CDR3 protein: CASSQDRQTHQPQHF; CDR3 DNA: TGTGCCAGCAGCCAAGATCGGCAGACTCATCAGCCCCAGCATTTT
D gene: NA; clone size: NA; V gene: TRBV29-1; J gene: TRBJ1-3; CDR3 protein: CSVGHSGNTIYF; CDR3 DNA: TGCAGCGTTGGTCACTCTGGAAACACCATATATTTT
D gene: TRBD1; clone size: NA; V gene: TRBV5-6; J gene: TRBJ1-1; CDR3 protein: CASSHFDRVNTEAFF; CDR3 DNA: TGTGCCAGCAGCCACTTCGACAGGGTGAACACTGAAGCTTTCTTT
D gene: NA; clone size: few; V gene: TRBV2; J gene: TRBJ1-1; CDR3 protein: CASSSRQYTEAFF; CDR3 DNA: TGTGCCAGCAGTAGTAGACAGTACACTGAAGCTTTCTTT
D gene: NA; clone size: once; V gene: TRBV6-1; J gene: TRBJ1-1; CDR3 protein: CASSEKRYTEAFF; CDR3 DNA: TGTGCCAGCAGTGAAAAACGGTACACTGAAGCTTTCTTT
D gene: NA; clone size: NA; V gene: TRBV5-1; J gene: TRBJ1-3; CDR3 protein: CASSLDSGTSGNTIYF; CDR3 DNA: TGCGCCAGCAGCTTGGACTCAGGGACTTCTGGAAACACCATATATTTT
D gene: TRBD2; clone size: once; V gene: TRBV28; J gene: TRBJ2-7; CDR3 protein: CASKPGLDYEQYF; CDR3 DNA: TGTGCCAGCAAACCGGGACTAGACTACGAGCAGTACTTC
D gene: TRBD1; clone size: many; V gene: TRBV5-1; J gene: TRBJ2-1; CDR3 protein: CASSDRTGSQYEQFF; CDR3 DNA: TGCGCCAGCAGCGATAGGACAGGGTCCCAATATGAGCAGTTCTTC
D gene: TRBD1; clone size: NA; V gene: TRBV30; J gene: TRBJ2-7; CDR3 protein: CAWSVRGRGHSYEQYF; CDR3 DNA: TGTGCCTGGAGTGTACGCGGCAGGGGGCATTCCTACGAGCAGTACTTC